The 20 T cell receptor beta chains presented below share a single source sample, sequenced in a study of cytomegalovirus exposure and HLA in healthy donors. In the PCR, 60 Vbeta and 13 Jbeta primers were used. Profiled with immunoSEQ multiplex PCR; TCRdb holds only in-frame clones, not every one. The sample carries about 160,000 clones, 60% to 85% recorded once. Sequenced sample: PBMCs. The receptor source for this set is a woman in her forties in good health and CMV-seropositive.

This clone was observed a few times. CDR3 residues: CASSPQVGGVYEQYF. CDR3 coding DNA: TGTGCCAGCAGCCCCCAGGTTGGAGGGGTGTACGAGCAGTACTTC. This chain joins TRBV11-2 and TRBJ2-7; TRBD2 is a possible D gene (6 bases). V was pared by 5 bases and J by 4 bases, with 18 bases between. This CDR3 has 15 amino acids. The germline CDR1 and CDR2 sequences are SGHAT and FQNNGV.

The rearrangement uses TRBV19 and TRBJ2-7; TRBD2 agrees at 7 bases. The CDR3 is 16 residues long. CDR1 LNHDA and CDR2 SQIVND come from the germline V gene (reference sequence). Trimming removed 1 base from V and 7 bases from J; junction bases left unmatched: 13. The CDR3 sequence is CASSIGGRRGRGEQYF. CDR3 coding DNA: TGTGCCAGTAGTATAGGGGGCCGCCGGGGGAGGGGTGAGCAGTACTTC.

The rearrangement links TRBV6-1 to TRBJ2-7; 9 bases align to TRBD2. Unmatched junction bases numbered 8, after V lost 5 bases and J lost 3 bases. The CDR3 loop spans 15 amino acids. Germline assignment: CDR1 MNHNS and CDR2 SASEGT. Written as DNA, the CDR3 is TGTGCCAGCAGTACCGCCCAGACTAGCGGCTACGAGCAGTACTTC. It is translated as CASSTAQTSGYEQYF.

This chain connects TRBV5-1 to TRBJ1-2; the D gene is possibly TRBD1 (6 bases). The V end was cut by 3 bases, the J end by 2 bases, with 20 bases between. Looked up from germline, CDR1 is SGHRS and CDR2 is YFSETQ. CDR3 length equals 17 residues. CDR3 DNA sequence: TGCGCCAGCAGCTACCGAACCCAGGGGACATCAAACTATGGCTACACCTTC. It translates to CASSYRTQGTSNYGYTF.

This chain joins TRBV2 and TRBJ2-6; 7 bases line up with TRBD1. The J segment lost 3 bases and the V segment lost 8 bases, leaving 7 bases of the junction unmatched. This CDR3 is 15 amino acids long. Per the germline V gene, CDR1 is SNHLY and CDR2 is FYNNEI. CDR3 region: CASGQAKNGANVLTF. CDR3 nucleotide sequence: TGTGCCAGCGGACAGGCCAAGAATGGGGCCAACGTCCTGACTTTC.

The chain links TRBV7-3 to TRBJ1-1, with TRBD1 as a possible D gene (6 bases). The CDR3 length is 13 residues. Germline V gives CDR1 SGHTA, CDR2 FQGTGA. V was clipped by 0 bases and J by 4 bases, with 6 bases between them. The CDR3 region is CASSLTDSTEAFF. In DNA form, the CDR3 reads TGTGCCAGCAGCTTAACGGACAGCACTGAAGCTTTCTTT. Complete variable domain (other parts from reference TRBV7-3 and TRBJ1-1): GAGVSQTPSNKVTEKGKYVELRCDPISGHTALYWYRQSLGQGPEFLIYFQGTGAADDSGLPNDRFFAVRPEGSVSTLKIQRTERGDSAVYLCASSLTDSTEAFFGQGTRLTVV.

J is TRBJ2-2 and V is TRBV4-2; TRBD2 matches at 11 bases. Germline V lookup: CDR1 LGHNA, CDR2 YNFKEQ. Trimming at V came to 0 bases and at J to 6 bases, leaving 6 bases not matched to a gene. The CDR3 extends over 17 amino acids. CDR3 in amino acids: CASSQDLAGGLAGELFF. For the CDR3, the DNA is TGTGCCAGCAGCCAAGATTTAGCGGGGGGGCTAGCCGGGGAGCTGTTTTTT.

About this clone itself: One end of the junction does not line up with germline, which may come from a read error. The chain joins TRBV6-1 to TRBJ2-1; a possible D gene is TRBD2 (6 bases). The CDR3 loop spans 13 amino acids. Germline V gene sequence: CDR1 MNHNS, CDR2 SASEGT. The CDR3 DNA is TGTGCCAGCAGGGAAGGAGGCGGGATTAAGCAGTTCTTC. Its protein is CASREGGGIKQFF.

CDR3 DNA sequence: TGTGCCAGCAGCTTAGGGACGATGACAGTTACCGGGGAGCTGTTTTTT. Translated: CASSLGTMTVTGELFF. The chain recombines TRBV11-3 with TRBJ2-2, with D perhaps matching TRBD1 (5 bases). Germline CDR1 and CDR2: SGHNT and YENEEA. Trimming removed 1 base at V and 5 bases at J, with 14 bases between. CDR3 length equals 16 residues.

Of note for this clone: The identical CDR3 is also encoded by other nucleotide sequences in the sample. The chain employs TRBV19 and TRBJ1-2; D may be TRBD1 (6 bases). The ends were cut back, 6 bases at V and 2 bases at J, with 13 bases in the middle. From germline, CDR1 is LNHDA and CDR2 SQIVND (reference sequence). CDR3 length: 14 amino acids. The CDR3 DNA is TGTGCCAGTAGGGCGACCCAGGGGAACTATGGCTACACCTTC. It is translated as CASRATQGNYGYTF.

The rearrangement uses TRBV6-5 and TRBJ1-2; tentative D call: TRBD1 (6 bases). Trimming removed 2 bases from V and 8 bases from J, with 15 bases in between. Germline V gene data show CDR1 as MNHEY and CDR2 as SVGAGI. The CDR3 contains 14 residues. Written as DNA, the CDR3 is TGTGCCAGCAGTTACGCCGGACAGTTCGAAGGCTACACCTTC. Its translation: CASSYAGQFEGYTF.

V usage is TRBV6-5 and J usage is TRBJ2-1; tentative D call: TRBD2 (5 bases). Germline CDR1 and CDR2: MNHEY and SVGAGI. V lost 4 bases to trimming and J lost 1 base, with 8 bases between them. This CDR3 contains 14 residues. The chain's CDR3 is CASSFRGSYNEQFF. CDR3 nucleotides: TGTGCCAGCAGTTTTCGGGGATCCTACAATGAGCAGTTCTTC.

V is TRBV30 and J is TRBJ1-1, with unresolved D. From germline, CDR1 is GTSNPN and CDR2 SVGIG (reference sequence). CDR3 length equals 12 residues. The V gene lost 0 bases and the J gene lost 2 bases, with 4 bases spanning the gap. DNA for the CDR3: TGTGCCTGGAGTGTACTAAACACTGAAGCTTTCTTT. Protein sequence: CAWSVLNTEAFF.

The rearrangement joins TRBV5-4 to TRBJ2-2; D unclear. V was cut by 2 bases and J by 7 bases, with 6 bases left in between. There are 12 residues in the CDR3. CDR1 SGHNT and CDR2 YYREEE come from the germline V gene (reference sequence). CDR3 residues: CASSFGGGELFF. CDR3 coding DNA: TGTGCCAGCAGCTTCGGCGGCGGGGAGCTGTTTTTT.

The genes are TRBV4-3 and TRBJ2-1; a possible D gene is TRBD1 (7 bases). CDR1 and CDR2 (germline): LGHNA, YSLEER. The CDR3 has 16 residues. V dropped 0 bases and J dropped 9 bases, with 18 bases sitting between them. The CDR3 loop reads CASSQDFGQGGGEQFF. CDR3 coding DNA: TGCGCCAGCAGCCAAGATTTTGGGCAGGGGGGCGGTGAGCAGTTCTTC.

The chain is built from TRBV6-1 and TRBJ2-7, with a weak D call TRBD2 (5 bases). The length of the CDR3 is 14 residues. In germline, CDR1 is MNHNS, CDR2 SASEGT. V lost 6 bases to trimming and J lost 3 bases, with 15 bases between them. This CDR3 is CASRESGKNYEQYF. DNA for the CDR3: TGTGCCAGCAGAGAGTCGGGGAAAAACTACGAGCAGTACTTC.

This clone was recorded once. The rearrangement links TRBV30 to TRBJ1-2; no definite D call. Trimming removed 8 bases from V and 8 bases from J, with 18 bases in between. The CDR3 has 12 amino acids. Germline CDR1 GTSNPN, CDR2 SVGIG (reference sequence). CDR3 coding DNA: TGTGCCGGCCAGTCCCCAGGTGTAGGCTACACCTTC. Residues: CAGQSPGVGYTF. The entire variable domain, with the rest obtained from reference TRBV30 and TRBJ1-2, is as follows: SQTIHQWPATLVQPVGSPLSLECTVEGTSNPNLYWYRQAAGRGLQLLFYSVGIGQISSEVPQNLSASRPQDRQFILSSKKLLLSDSGFYLCAGQSPGVGYTFGSGTRLTVV.

The chain couples TRBV19 to TRBJ2-7; weak D call: TRBD1 (5 bases). The CDR3 sequence is 13 residues long. Trimming removed 3 bases from V and 3 bases from J, with 9 bases in between. Germline-derived CDR1 and CDR2 are LNHDA and SQIVND (reference sequence). CDR3 coding DNA: TGTGCCAGTAGTATCCCAGGGAACTACGAGCAGTACTTC. It translates to CASSIPGNYEQYF.

The chain has TRBV7-6 and TRBJ2-7, with a possible D match to TRBD1 (5 bases). This CDR3 has 12 amino acids. CDR1 and CDR2 (germline): SGHVS, FNYEAQ. Trimming shortened V by 2 bases and J by 6 bases, and 8 bases separated the two germline ends. The CDR3: CASSLMQGEQYF. CDR3 in DNA: TGTGCCAGCAGCTTAATGCAGGGCGAGCAGTACTTC.

The chain links TRBV5-1 to TRBJ2-5; D is unresolved. Germline V gene lookup returns CDR1 SGHRS and CDR2 YFSETQ. V dropped 0 bases and J dropped 1 base, with 7 bases sitting between them. The CDR3 consists of 14 residues. DNA for the CDR3: TGCGCCAGCAGCTTGGACAGTACCCAAGAGACCCAGTACTTC. Translated: CASSLDSTQETQYF.